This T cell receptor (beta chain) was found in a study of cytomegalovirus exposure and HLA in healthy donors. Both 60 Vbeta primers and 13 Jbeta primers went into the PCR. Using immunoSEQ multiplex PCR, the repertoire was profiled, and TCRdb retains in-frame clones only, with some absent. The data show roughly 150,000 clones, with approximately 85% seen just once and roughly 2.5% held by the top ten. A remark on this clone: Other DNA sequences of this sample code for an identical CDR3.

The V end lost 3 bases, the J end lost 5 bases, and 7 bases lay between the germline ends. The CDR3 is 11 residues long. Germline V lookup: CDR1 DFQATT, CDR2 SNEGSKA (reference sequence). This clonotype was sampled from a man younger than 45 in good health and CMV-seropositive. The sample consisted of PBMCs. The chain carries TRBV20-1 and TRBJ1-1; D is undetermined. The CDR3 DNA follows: TGCAGTGCTAGCGGGAATACTGAAGCTTTCTTT. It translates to CSASGNTEAFF.